The clone carrying this T cell receptor (beta chain) has at least ten counts. Its target is unknown. Germline V lookup: CDR1 SNHLY, CDR2 FYNNEI. There are 14 residues in the CDR3. V lost 4 bases to trimming and J lost 1 base; unmatched junction nucleotides: 3. The data belong to a study of regulatory T cells in long-lasting Graves disease. Study-wide background: Graves' patients who were just diagnosed had used antithyroid drugs for under 3 months.

Overall study results and limits: Persistent cases favored TRBV28, TRBJ1-2 and TRBJ2-5.

Regarding time point: newly diagnosed GD, antithyroid drugs for less than 3 months. PBMCs provided the RNA from which the TCR library was made. Sequencing libraries for TCR beta were prepared with iRepertoire HTBI primers and Arm-PCR of CDR3 regions. Each CDR3 protein is one row after TCRdb ran MiXCR on the multiplex PCR reads. The top ten clones hold approximately 30% of a sample with roughly 350,000 distinct CDR3 sequences, roughly 17% of them seen once. This sample was also put to use in a study of T cells in Graves' hyperthyroidism and ophthalmopathy. That paper states: Most expanded thyroid clonotypes above 0.001 also appeared in blood.

The source was peripheral blood mononuclear cells (PBMCs), collected at new diagnosis, from a patient treated with antithyroid drugs. This receptor was taken from a man aged 40-49 years with Graves disease. The chain couples TRBV2 to TRBJ1-1; TRBD1 matches at 7 bases. In DNA, the CDR3 is TGTGCCAGCAGTGTGGGGACAGCGAACACTGAAGCTTTCTTT. It yields the protein CASSVGTANTEAFF.